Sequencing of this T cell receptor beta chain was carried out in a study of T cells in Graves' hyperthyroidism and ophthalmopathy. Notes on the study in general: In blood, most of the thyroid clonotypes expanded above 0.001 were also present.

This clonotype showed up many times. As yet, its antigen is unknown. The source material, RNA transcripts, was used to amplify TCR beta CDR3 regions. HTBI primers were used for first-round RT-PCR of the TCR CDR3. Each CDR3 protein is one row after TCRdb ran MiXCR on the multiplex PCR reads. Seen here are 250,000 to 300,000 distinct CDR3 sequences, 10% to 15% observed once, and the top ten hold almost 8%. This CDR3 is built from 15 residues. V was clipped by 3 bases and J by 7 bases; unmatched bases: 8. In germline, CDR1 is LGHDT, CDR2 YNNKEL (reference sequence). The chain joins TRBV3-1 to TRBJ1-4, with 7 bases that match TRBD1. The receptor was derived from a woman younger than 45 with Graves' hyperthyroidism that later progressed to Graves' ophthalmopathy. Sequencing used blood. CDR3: CASSQVGTVAEKLFF. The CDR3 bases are TGTGCCAGCAGCCAGGTTGGGACAGTGGCTGAAAAACTGTTTTTT.